Sequencing of this T cell receptor beta chain was carried out in a study of cytomegalovirus exposure and HLA in healthy donors. The CDR3 length is 14 residues. The ends were cut back, 0 bases at V and 3 bases at J, with 8 bases in the middle. Looked up from germline, CDR1 is MGHRA and CDR2 is YSYEKL. PCR involved 60 Vbeta and 13 Jbeta primers. This table comes from immunoSEQ multiplex PCR, and its TCRdb copy is limited to in-frame clones, with some not included. This sample has roughly 190,000 clones, with roughly four fifths found just once. The sample taken for sequencing was PBMCs. The chain carries TRBV4-1 and TRBJ1-1; no clear D. The receptor comes from a woman younger than 35 in good health and CMV-seronegative. The CDR3 DNA reads as TGCGCCAGCAGCCAAGAATTTGAGGACACTGAAGCTTTCTTT. It is translated as CASSQEFEDTEAFF.